This T cell receptor beta chain came from a study of blood T cell repertoires in COVID-19. Some clones are missing from TCRdb's copy, which holds only in-frame ones; the method was immunoSEQ multiplex PCR. Of around 250,000 clones in the sample, 85% to 90% are singletons; the top ten hold approximately 7.2%. This CDR3 has 12 amino acids. CDR1 and CDR2 from the germline V gene are SEHNR and FQNEAQ (reference sequence). Trimming removed 8 bases from V and 6 bases from J, with 14 bases in between. This sequence originates from a woman in her seventies with active or convalescent COVID-19. This rearrangement joins TRBV7-9 to TRBJ2-7; no clear D. The specimen sequenced was peripheral blood. The CDR3 bases are TGTGCCAGCGCACCTCAGGTGGGCGAGCAGTACTTC. This codes for CASAPQVGEQYF.